These 4 T cell receptor beta chains came from one sample sequenced in a study of T cell responses to AZD1222 COVID-19 vaccine. Clones were read by immunoSEQ multiplex PCR, and TCRdb kept only the in-frame ones, dropping some. The table lists around 180,000 clones, 80% to 90% of them singletons. This material consisted of peripheral blood, taken on day 0 of AZD1222 vaccination. The receptors here all came from an adult in good health.

The rearrangement links TRBV4-2 to TRBJ1-5; D gene unclear. Germline V gives CDR1 LGHNA, CDR2 YNFKEQ. The CDR3 totals 14 residues. Trimming left V 1 base short and J 6 bases short, with 10 bases between. This CDR3 reads CASSQVIWVQPQHF. As DNA, the CDR3 is TGTGCCAGCAGCCAAGTTATATGGGTTCAGCCCCAGCATTTT.

V gene TRBV30 combines with J gene TRBJ2-3, with TRBD1 identical over 8 bases. With V trimmed by 0 bases and J by 5 bases, 4 bases remained unmatched. Germline V gene data show CDR1 as GTSNPN and CDR2 as SVGIG (reference sequence). The CDR3 totals 14 residues. Here the CDR3 DNA reads TGTGCCTGGAGTGTACGGACAGGGTTAGATACGCAGTATTTT. Protein sequence: CAWSVRTGLDTQYF.

The rearrangement links TRBV3-1 (or the pseudogene TRBV3-2) to TRBJ2-7; 7 positions agree with TRBD1. In germline, CDR1 is LGHDT, CDR2 YNNKEL (reference sequence). Trimming removed 6 bases from V and 3 bases from J; junction bases left unmatched: 8. The CDR3 runs to 14 residues. CDR3 amino acids: CASSRRTGFYEQYF. Here the CDR3 DNA reads TGTGCCAGCAGTCGTCGGACAGGTTTCTACGAGCAGTACTTC.

The CDR3 nucleotides are TGTGCCAGCAGCGATATACCGGGACCGGCGACCTCTGGGGCCAACGTCCTGACTTTC. Its translation: CASSDIPGPATSGANVLTF. This chain joins TRBV3-1 (or the pseudogene TRBV3-2) and TRBJ2-6, with D possibly being TRBD1 or TRBD2 (5 bases each). The germline V gene has CDR1 LGHDT and CDR2 YNNKEL (reference sequence). The CDR3 contains 19 residues. V dropped 5 bases and J dropped 0 bases, with 20 bases sitting between them.